This TCR beta chain was captured in a study of response to subunit inactivated influenza vaccine. The table lists this clonotype with many counts. TCRdb processed the RT-PCR reads anew with MiXCR; each CDR3 protein has one entry. The data show hundreds of thousands of distinct CDR3 sequences, approximately 15% seen once. The clonotype comes from a man in his forties or fifties who received an inactivated influenza vaccine. The sequenced sample was PBMCs from blood, obtained 14 days before vaccination.

The CDR3 is CASSSPRFSSYNEQFF. The CDR3 DNA reads TGTGCCAGCAGTTCCCCACGTTTTAGCTCCTACAATGAGCAGTTCTTC. This chain connects TRBV28 to TRBJ2-1; D is ambiguous. The CDR3 extends over 16 amino acids. In germline, CDR1 is MDHEN, CDR2 SYDVKM. V was pared by 4 bases and J by 0 bases, with 13 bases between.